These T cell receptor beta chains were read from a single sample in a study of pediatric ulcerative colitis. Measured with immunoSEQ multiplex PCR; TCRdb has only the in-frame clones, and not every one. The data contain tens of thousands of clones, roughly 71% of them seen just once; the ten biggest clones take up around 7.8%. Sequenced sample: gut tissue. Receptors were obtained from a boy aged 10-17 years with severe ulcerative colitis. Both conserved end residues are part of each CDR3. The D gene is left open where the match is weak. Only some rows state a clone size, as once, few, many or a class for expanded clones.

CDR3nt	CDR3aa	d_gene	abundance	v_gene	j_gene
TGTGCCAGCAGTGTCCAGGGGGCGGGTGGCTACACCTTC	CASSVQGAGGYTF	TRBD1	.	TRBV28	TRBJ1-2
TGCGCCAGCAGCTGGGACTGGAATGAGCAGTTCTTC	CASSWDWNEQFF	.	.	TRBV5-1	TRBJ2-1
TGTGCCAGCAGCGCATCAGGGAGAAGCTATTCACCCCTCCACTTT	CASSASGRSYSPLHF	.	few	TRBV7-3	TRBJ1-6
TGTGCCAGTCAGGGAGGCAGGGGTATCTACGAGCAGTACTTC	CASQGGRGIYEQYF	.	.	TRBV6-5	TRBJ2-7
TGTGCCAGCAGTTTATTAGCGGGGGACAGACTACACGAGCAGTACTTC	CASSLLAGDRLHEQYF	TRBD2	.	TRBV27	TRBJ2-7
TGTGCCAGCAGTGAAGGGATAGCCAGTCGGGAGACCCAGTACTTC	CASSEGIASRETQYF	.	.	TRBV6-1	TRBJ2-5
TGTGCCAGCAGCTTAGCGTGGGGCTACGAGCAGTACTTC	CASSLAWGYEQYF	.	.	TRBV7-9	TRBJ2-7
TGTGCCAGTGGACAGGGGAGCACTGAAGCTTTCTTT	CASGQGSTEAFF	TRBD1	.	TRBV19	TRBJ1-1
TGTGCCAGCAGCCCGGACAGGGGGGAGACCCAGTACTTC	CASSPDRGETQYF	TRBD1	.	TRBV7-3	TRBJ2-5
TGTGCCAGCAGTGAATTCTGGGACTTAAGTTCTGGAAACACCATATATTTT	CASSEFWDLSSGNTIYF	.	once	TRBV6-1	TRBJ1-3
TGTGCCAGCAGCAACGAGCGGGGGGCGTACAATGAGCAGTTCTTC	CASSNERGAYNEQFF	TRBD2	few	TRBV7-9	TRBJ2-1
TGTGCCAGCAGCCGACGACAGGGTGAACTGGGAAACACTGAAGCTTTCTTT	CASSRRQGELGNTEAFF	TRBD1	.	TRBV11-2	TRBJ1-1
TGTGCCATCAGTGTTTCCCGGGACGGGTCCGGGGAGCTGTTTTTT	CAISVSRDGSGELFF	.	.	TRBV10-3	TRBJ2-2